One T cell receptor (beta chain) is described in this entry. Antigen: not known. Additional DNA sequences in this sample encode the identical CDR3. The data originate from a study of shared clonotypes between healthy human individuals. Looking at the study overall: Each donor's CD8 memory used one plate, CD8 naive two, each CD4 subset three. Study-wide results and caveats: Clonotype sharing among donors likely depends on sequencing depth.

TCRdb's table, derived via immunoSEQ multiplex PCR, lists solely in-frame clones and lacks some. The sample consists of over 2 million clones, 85% to 95% of them appearing once. V was shortened by 1 base and J by 0 bases, with 7 bases between the two germline ends. The CDR3 length is 14 residues. Germline V lookup: CDR1 SGHNT, CDR2 YENEEA. The sample comprised naive CD4+ T cells from PBMCs. Subset here: CD45RA+ positively selected. The TCR was taken from a man between 18 and 29 years old in good health. Some clones in this sample may be carry-over from other donors' samples. The chain uses TRBV11-3 and TRBJ2-7; D is undetermined. CDR3 DNA sequence: TGTGCCAGCAGCTTAGGCGGAGACTCCTACGAGCAGTACTTC. Residues: CASSLGGDSYEQYF.